This T cell receptor (beta chain) was profiled in a study of cytomegalovirus exposure and HLA in healthy donors. Donors had nominal health at sampling but likely had unrecorded immune exposures. Notes on this clone: Its target is not known. One end of the junction does not line up with germline, which may come from a read error.

The CDR3 length is 13 residues. Germline CDR1 SEHNR, CDR2 FQNEAQ (reference sequence). Findings and caveats of the study: In most subjects, TCR beta sequences reportedly gave accurate predictions of HLA-A and HLA-B alleles.

The primer mix had 60 Vbeta and 13 Jbeta primers. Generated by immunoSEQ multiplex PCR, the TCRdb table keeps only in-frame clones and is missing some. The profile shows about 140,000 clones, 70% of them singletons. This clonotype originated in a woman younger than 45 in good health and CMV-seronegative. This chain links TRBV7-9 with TRBJ2-3, with a possible D match to TRBD2 (6 bases). The sample was PBMCs. The CDR3 sequence is CSSSLGTQSTQYF. Written as DNA, the CDR3 is TGTTCCAGCAGCTTGGGGACTCAGAGTACGCAGTATTTT.